This TCR beta chain was retrieved from a study of patients and donors after allogeneic stem cell transplantation. This clonotype was seen only a few times. TCRdb processed the RT-PCR reads anew with MiXCR; each CDR3 protein has one entry. The sample gives 400,000 to 450,000 distinct CDR3 sequences, roughly 17% of which show up once; 6% to 8% is in the top ten. This receptor was taken from a human donor who was either an allogeneic HSCT recipient or a stem cell or donor lymphocyte infusion donor (not recorded which). It is not recorded whose cells these are; they may come from a transplant donor. Sequencing used blood, either unsorted or a sorted T cell fraction (not recorded which).

CDR3 DNA sequence: TGCAGTGCATTAATGGGACAGGGTAAGGCCGAGCAGTACTTC. Protein product: CSALMGQGKAEQYF. The chain has TRBV20-1 and TRBJ2-7; TRBD1 agrees at 9 bases. Germline loops: CDR1 DFQATT, CDR2 SNEGSKA (reference sequence). The CDR3 contains 14 residues. V lost 6 bases and J lost 6; bases outside the gene matches: 12.